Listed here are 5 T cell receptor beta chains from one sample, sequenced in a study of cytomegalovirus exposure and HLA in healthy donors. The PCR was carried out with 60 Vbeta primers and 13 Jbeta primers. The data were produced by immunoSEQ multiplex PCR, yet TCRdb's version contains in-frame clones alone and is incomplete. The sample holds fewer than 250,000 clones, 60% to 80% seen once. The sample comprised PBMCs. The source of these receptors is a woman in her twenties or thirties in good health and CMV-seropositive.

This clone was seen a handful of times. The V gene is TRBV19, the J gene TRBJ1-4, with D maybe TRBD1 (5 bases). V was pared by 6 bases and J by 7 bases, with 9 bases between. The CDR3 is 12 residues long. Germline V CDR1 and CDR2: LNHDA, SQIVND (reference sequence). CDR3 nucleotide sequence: TGTGCCAGTAGGGCTCAGGGTGAAAAACTGTTTTTT. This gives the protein CASRAQGEKLFF. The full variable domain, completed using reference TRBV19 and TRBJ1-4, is DGGITQSPKYLFRKEGQNVTLSCEQNLNHDAMYWYRQDPGQGLRLIYYSQIVNDFQKGDIAEGYSVSREKKESFPLTVTSAQKNPTAFYLCASRAQGEKLFFGSGTQLSVL.

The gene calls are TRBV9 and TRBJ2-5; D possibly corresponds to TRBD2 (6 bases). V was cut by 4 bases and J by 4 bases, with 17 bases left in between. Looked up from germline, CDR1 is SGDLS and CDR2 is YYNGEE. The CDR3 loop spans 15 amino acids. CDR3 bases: TGTGCCAGCAGCCCCACTCGAGATAGCGGAGAGACCCAGTACTTC. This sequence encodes CASSPTRDSGETQYF.

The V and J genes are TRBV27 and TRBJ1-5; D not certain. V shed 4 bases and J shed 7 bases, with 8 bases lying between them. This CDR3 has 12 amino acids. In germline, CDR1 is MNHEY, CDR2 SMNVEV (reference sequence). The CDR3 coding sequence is TGTGCCAGCAGTTCGGGTCGGCAGCCCCAGCATTTT. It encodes CASSSGRQPQHF.

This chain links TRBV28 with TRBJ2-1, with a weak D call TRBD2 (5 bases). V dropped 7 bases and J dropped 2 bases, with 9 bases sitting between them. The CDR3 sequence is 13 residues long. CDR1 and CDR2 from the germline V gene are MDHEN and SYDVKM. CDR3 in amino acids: CASTRLTYNEQFF. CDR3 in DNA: TGTGCCAGCACAAGACTAACCTACAATGAGCAGTTCTTC.

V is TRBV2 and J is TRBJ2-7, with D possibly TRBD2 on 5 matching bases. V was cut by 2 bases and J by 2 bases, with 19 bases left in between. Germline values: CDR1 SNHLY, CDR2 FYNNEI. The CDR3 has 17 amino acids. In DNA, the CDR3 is TGTGCCAGCAGTGAATCTCCCCCTAAGCGGTTAACCTACGAGCAGTACTTC. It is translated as CASSESPPKRLTYEQYF.